The rows below give T cell receptor beta chains drawn from one sample of a study of human CD8 memory T cell subsets. TCRdb re-called the 5' RACE reads and shows each CDR3 protein once, DNA omitted. Its table records thousands of distinct CDR3 sequences. Sequencing was performed on CD8+ T cells from PBMCs. These TCRs come from a human donor in good health. The CDR3 runs from the conserved cysteine through the conserved F or W.

TRBV28	TRBJ2-3	CASSAGTDAATQYF
TRBV30	TRBJ2-7	CAWSGGANYEQYF
TRBV27	TRBJ2-1	CASGTGTSAIGHEQFF
TRBV4-2	TRBJ2-1	CASSREAGLAYINEQFF
TRBV6-2/TRBV6-3	TRBJ1-3	CASKISGSGNTIYF
TRBV5-4	TRBJ2-7	CASSLESGSFYEQYF
TRBV7-2	TRBJ1-2	CASSPLLDAVGYGYTF
TRBV5-4	TRBJ2-4	CASSLSGGAKNIQYF
TRBV27	TRBJ2-3	CASRLAGAYDDTQYF
TRBV7-6	TRBJ2-2	CASSLYLSRTSGSNTGELFF
TRBV20-1	TRBJ1-2	CSAPPPWDSGYTF